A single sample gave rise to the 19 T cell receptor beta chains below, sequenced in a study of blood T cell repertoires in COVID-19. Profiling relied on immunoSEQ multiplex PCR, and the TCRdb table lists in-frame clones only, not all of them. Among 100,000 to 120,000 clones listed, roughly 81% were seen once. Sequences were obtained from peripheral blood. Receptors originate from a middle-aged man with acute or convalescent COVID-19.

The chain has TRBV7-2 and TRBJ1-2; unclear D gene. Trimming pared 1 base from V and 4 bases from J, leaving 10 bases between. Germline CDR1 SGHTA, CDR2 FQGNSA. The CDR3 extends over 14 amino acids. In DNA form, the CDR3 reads TGTGCCAGCAGCTTAGTTAGCGGGTCCTATGGCTACACCTTC. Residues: CASSLVSGSYGYTF. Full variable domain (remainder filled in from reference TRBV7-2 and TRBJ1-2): GAGVSQSPSNKVTEKGKDVELRCDPISGHTALYWYRQSLGQGLEFLIYFQGNSAPDKSGLPSDRFSAERTGGSVSTLTIQRTQQEDSAVYLCASSLVSGSYGYTFGSGTRLTVV.

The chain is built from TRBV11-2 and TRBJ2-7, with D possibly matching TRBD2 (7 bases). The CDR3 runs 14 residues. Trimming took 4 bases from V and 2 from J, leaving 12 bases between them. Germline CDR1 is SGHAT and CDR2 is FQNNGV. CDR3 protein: CASSSYGGPYEQYF. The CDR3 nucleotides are TGTGCCAGCAGCTCCTACGGGGGGCCCTACGAGCAGTACTTC.

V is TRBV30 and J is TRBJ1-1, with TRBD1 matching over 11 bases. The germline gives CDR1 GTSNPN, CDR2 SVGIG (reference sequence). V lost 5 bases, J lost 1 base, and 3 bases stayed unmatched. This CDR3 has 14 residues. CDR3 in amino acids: CAWGTGGQNTEAFF. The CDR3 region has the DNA TGTGCCTGGGGGACAGGGGGTCAGAACACTGAAGCTTTCTTT.

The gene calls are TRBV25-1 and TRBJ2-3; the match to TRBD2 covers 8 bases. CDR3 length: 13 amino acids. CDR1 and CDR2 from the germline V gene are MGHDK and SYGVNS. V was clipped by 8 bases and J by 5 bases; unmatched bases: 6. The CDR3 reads CASRGGVKDTQYF. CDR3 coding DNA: TGTGCCAGCCGGGGGGGGGTTAAAGATACGCAGTATTTT.

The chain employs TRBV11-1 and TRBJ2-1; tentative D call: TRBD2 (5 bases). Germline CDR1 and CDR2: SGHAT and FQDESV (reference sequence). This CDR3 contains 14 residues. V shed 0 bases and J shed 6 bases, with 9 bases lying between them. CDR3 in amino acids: CASSLAFLANEQFF. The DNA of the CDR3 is TGTGCCAGCAGCTTAGCGTTCCTAGCCAATGAGCAGTTCTTC. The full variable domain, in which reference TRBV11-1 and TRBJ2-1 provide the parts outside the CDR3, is EAEVAQSPRYKITEKSQAVAFWCDPISGHATLYWYRQILGQGPELLVQFQDESVVDDSQLPKDRFSAERLKGVDSTLKIQPAELGDSAMYLCASSLAFLANEQFFGPGTRLTVL.

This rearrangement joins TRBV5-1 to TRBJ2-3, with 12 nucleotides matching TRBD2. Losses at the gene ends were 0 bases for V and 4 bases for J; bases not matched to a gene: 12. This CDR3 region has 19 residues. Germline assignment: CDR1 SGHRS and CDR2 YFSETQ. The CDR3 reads CASSLARLLAGGNADTQYF. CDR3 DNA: TGCGCCAGCAGCTTGGCTCGCTTACTAGCGGGGGGTAACGCAGATACGCAGTATTTT.

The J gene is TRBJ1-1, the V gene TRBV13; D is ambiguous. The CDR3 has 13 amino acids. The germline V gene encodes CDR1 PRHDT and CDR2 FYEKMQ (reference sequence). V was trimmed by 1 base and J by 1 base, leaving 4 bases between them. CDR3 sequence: CASSLDRNTEAFF. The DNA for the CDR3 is TGTGCCAGCAGCTTAGACAGGAACACTGAAGCTTTCTTT.

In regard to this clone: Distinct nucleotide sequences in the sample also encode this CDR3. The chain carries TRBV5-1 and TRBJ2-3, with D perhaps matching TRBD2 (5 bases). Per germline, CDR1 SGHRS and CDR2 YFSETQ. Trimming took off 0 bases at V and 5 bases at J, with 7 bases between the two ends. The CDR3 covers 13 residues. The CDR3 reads CASSLAGGDTQYF. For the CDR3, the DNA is TGCGCCAGCAGCTTGGCCGGAGGAGATACGCAGTATTTT.

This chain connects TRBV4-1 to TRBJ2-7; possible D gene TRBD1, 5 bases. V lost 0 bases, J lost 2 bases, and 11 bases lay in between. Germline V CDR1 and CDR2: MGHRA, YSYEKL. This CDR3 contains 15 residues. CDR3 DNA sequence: TGCGCCAGCAGCCAAGATCAGGGCGAAACCTACGAGCAGTACTTC. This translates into CASSQDQGETYEQYF.

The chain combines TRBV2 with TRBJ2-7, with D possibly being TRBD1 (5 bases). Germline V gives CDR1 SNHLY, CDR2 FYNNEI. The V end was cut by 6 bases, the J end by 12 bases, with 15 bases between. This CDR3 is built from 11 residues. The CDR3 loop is CASRDGHWAYF. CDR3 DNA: TGTGCCAGCAGAGATGGACATTGGGCGTACTTC. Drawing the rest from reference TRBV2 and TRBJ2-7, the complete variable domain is EPEVTQTPSHQVTQMGQEVILRCVPISNHLYFYWYRQILGQKVEFLVSFYNNEISEKSEIFDDQFSVERPDGSNFTLKIRSTKLEDSAMYFCASRDGHWAYFGPGTRLTVT.

The CDR3 DNA follows: TGTGCCAGCAGCTTGGCCTCTGGGGCTACCTACGAGCAGTACTTC. This encodes CASSLASGATYEQYF. The rearrangement links TRBV5-5 to TRBJ2-7; perhaps TRBD1 as D (5 bases). Germline V lookup: CDR1 SGHKS, CDR2 YYEKEE (reference sequence). CDR3 size: 15 residues. Trimming took 0 bases from V and 2 from J, leaving 12 bases between them.

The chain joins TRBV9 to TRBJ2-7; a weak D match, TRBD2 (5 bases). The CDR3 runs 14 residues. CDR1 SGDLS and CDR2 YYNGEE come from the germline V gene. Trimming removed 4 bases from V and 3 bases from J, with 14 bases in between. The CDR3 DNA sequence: TGTGCCAGCAGCCTTACTAGGTACAGCTACGAGCAGTACTTC. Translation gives CASSLTRYSYEQYF.

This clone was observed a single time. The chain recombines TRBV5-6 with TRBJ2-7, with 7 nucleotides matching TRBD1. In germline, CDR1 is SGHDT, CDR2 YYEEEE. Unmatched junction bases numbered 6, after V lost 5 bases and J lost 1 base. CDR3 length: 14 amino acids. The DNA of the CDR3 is TGTGCCAGCAGGATCTGGGACAGTTCCTACGAGCAGTACTTC. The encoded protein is CASRIWDSSYEQYF.

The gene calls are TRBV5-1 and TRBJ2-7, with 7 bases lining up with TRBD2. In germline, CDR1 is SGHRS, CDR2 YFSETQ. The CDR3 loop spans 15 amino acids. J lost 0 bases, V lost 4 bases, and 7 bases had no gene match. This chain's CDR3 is CASSLDTGGSYEQYF. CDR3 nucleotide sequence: TGCGCCAGCAGCCTGGACACGGGGGGCTCCTACGAGCAGTACTTC.

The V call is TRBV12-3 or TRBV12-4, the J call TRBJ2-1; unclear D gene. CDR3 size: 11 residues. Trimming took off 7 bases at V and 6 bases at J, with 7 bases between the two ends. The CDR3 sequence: CASKYGNEQFF. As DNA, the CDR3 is TGTGCCAGCAAGTACGGCAATGAGCAGTTCTTC.

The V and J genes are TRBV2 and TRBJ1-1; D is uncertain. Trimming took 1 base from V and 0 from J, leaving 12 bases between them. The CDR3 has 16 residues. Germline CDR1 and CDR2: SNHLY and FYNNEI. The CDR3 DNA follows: TGTGCCAGCAGTGAAGGGGCATATAATATGAACACTGAAGCTTTCTTT. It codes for CASSEGAYNMNTEAFF. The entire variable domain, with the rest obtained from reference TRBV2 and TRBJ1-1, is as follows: EPEVTQTPSHQVTQMGQEVILRCVPISNHLYFYWYRQILGQKVEFLVSFYNNEISEKSEIFDDQFSVERPDGSNFTLKIRSTKLEDSAMYFCASSEGAYNMNTEAFFGQGTRLTVV.

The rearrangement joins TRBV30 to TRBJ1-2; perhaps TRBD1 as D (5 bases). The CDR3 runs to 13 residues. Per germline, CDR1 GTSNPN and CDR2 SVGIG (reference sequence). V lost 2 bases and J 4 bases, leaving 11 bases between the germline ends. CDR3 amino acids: CAWSRGGPYGYTF. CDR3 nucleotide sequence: TGTGCCTGGAGTCGCGGGGGTCCCTATGGCTACACCTTC.

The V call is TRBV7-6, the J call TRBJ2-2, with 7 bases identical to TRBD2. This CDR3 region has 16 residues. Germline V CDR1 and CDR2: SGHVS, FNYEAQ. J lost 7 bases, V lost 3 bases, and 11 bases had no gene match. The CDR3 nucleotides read TGTGCCAGCAGCTTCCCAGCCGGGGGGTATAGCGGGGAGCTGTTTTTT. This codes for CASSFPAGGYSGELFF.

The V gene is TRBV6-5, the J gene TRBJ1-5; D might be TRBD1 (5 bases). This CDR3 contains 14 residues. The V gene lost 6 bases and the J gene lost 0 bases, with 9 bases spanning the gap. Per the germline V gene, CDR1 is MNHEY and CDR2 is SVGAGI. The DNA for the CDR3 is TGTGCCAGCAGGGGGCTTAATAGCAATCAGCCCCAGCATTTT. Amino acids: CASRGLNSNQPQHF.